Presented here are 16 T cell receptor beta chains from one specimen sequenced in a study of T cells in Graves' hyperthyroidism and ophthalmopathy. TCR beta CDR3 region amplification was performed from RNA transcripts. RT-PCR in the first round (using the HTBI primer set) targeted the TCR CDR3. TCRdb recomputed calls from the multiplex PCR reads with MiXCR, one row per CDR3 protein. The data contain about half a million distinct CDR3 sequences, roughly a quarter of them singletons. Sequencing input: blood. The receptors here all came from a young woman with Graves' ophthalmopathy.

With regard to this clonotype: This may come from a read error, since a much larger clone is one base off. The chain combines TRBV7-9 with TRBJ2-7; either TRBD1 or TRBD2 may supply D (5 bases each). Germline lookup yields CDR1 SEHNR and CDR2 FQNEAQ (reference sequence). This CDR3 contains 13 residues. CDR3 in DNA: TGTACCAGCGGACCCGGGGCAACCTACGAGCAGTACTTC. Protein: CTSGPGATYEQYF.

The table lists this clonotype with many counts. The rearrangement uses TRBV10-2 and TRBJ1-1; D unclear. Per germline, CDR1 WSHSY and CDR2 SAAADI. There are 14 residues in the CDR3. V lost 6 bases, J lost 2 bases, and 13 bases lay in between. The CDR3 nucleotides are TGCGCCAGCAGAGAGACATTTGTTAACACTGAAGCTTTCTTT. Translated: CASRETFVNTEAFF.

This clonotype was detected many times. The genes are TRBV4-3 and TRBJ1-2, with D unresolved. The germline V and J ends were trimmed by 0 bases and 5 bases, with 13 bases remaining between them. The CDR3 runs 15 residues. Germline V gives CDR1 LGHNA, CDR2 YSLEER. The CDR3 DNA is TGCGCCAGCAGCCAAGATACGGGCGGGATATATGGCTACACCTTC. Translated: CASSQDTGGIYGYTF.

At least ten counts were recorded for this clonotype. V usage is TRBV29-1 and J usage is TRBJ2-5, with D perhaps matching TRBD1 (5 bases). Trimming shortened V by 4 bases and J by 4 bases, and 19 bases separated the two germline ends. Germline-derived CDR1 and CDR2 are SQVTM and ANQGSEA. This CDR3 contains 15 residues. The CDR3 sequence is CSVVSLQTVLETQYF. The CDR3 coding sequence is TGCAGCGTTGTGTCCTTACAGACAGTACTAGAGACCCAGTACTTC. Drawing the rest from reference TRBV29-1 and TRBJ2-5, the complete variable domain is SAVISQKPSRDICQRGTSLTIQCQVDSQVTMMFWYRQQPGQSLTLIATANQGSEATYESGFVIDKFPISRPNLTFSTLTVSNMSPEDSSIYLCSVVSLQTVLETQYFGPGTRLLVL.

Many counts were recorded for this clonotype. J is TRBJ1-5 and V is TRBV6-5, with D unclear. The V end was cut by 2 bases, the J end by 2 bases, with 7 bases between. Germline assignment: CDR1 MNHEY and CDR2 SVGAGI. This CDR3 comprises 14 residues. The CDR3 region has the DNA TGTGCCAGCAGTTACGGGATGGGCAATCAGCCCCAGCATTTT. Translating gives CASSYGMGNQPQHF.

There are many counts of this clonotype. This sequence joins TRBV6-1 and TRBJ2-7, with TRBD1 matching 9 bases. This CDR3 spans 15 amino acids. The germline gives CDR1 MNHNS, CDR2 SASEGT. Trimming at V came to 1 base and at J to 2 bases, leaving 3 bases not matched to a gene. CDR3 DNA sequence: TGTGCCAGCAGTGAAGGGACAGGGGACCCCTACGAGCAGTACTTC. It specifies CASSEGTGDPYEQYF.

The chain uses TRBV11-2 and TRBJ1-1, with D unclear. V was shortened by 5 bases and J by 4 bases, with 8 bases between the two germline ends. Germline lookup yields CDR1 SGHAT and CDR2 FQNNGV. The CDR3 length is 12 residues. The CDR3 region has the DNA TGTGCCAGCAGCCACTCTGGCACTGAAGCTTTCTTT. Its translation is CASSHSGTEAFF.

The genes are TRBV12-3 or TRBV12-4 and TRBJ1-1, with TRBD1 as a possible D gene (5 bases). V was trimmed by 6 bases and J by 8 bases, leaving 16 bases between them. This CDR3 is 13 amino acids long. The CDR3 coding sequence is TGTGCCAGCAGCCACGGGACCGCTGGGGAAGCTTTCTTT. It is translated as CASSHGTAGEAFF.

The chain couples TRBV2 to TRBJ2-7; 9 bases align to TRBD1. Germline assignment: CDR1 SNHLY and CDR2 FYNNEI. The ends lost 6 bases at V and 2 bases at J; junction bases unmatched: 5. The CDR3 sequence is 14 residues long. In DNA, the CDR3 is TGTGCCAGCAGCGGGACAGGGCTTACCTACGAGCAGTACTTC. This codes for CASSGTGLTYEQYF. The full variable domain, rest sourced from reference TRBV2 and TRBJ2-7, is EPEVTQTPSHQVTQMGQEVILRCVPISNHLYFYWYRQILGQKVEFLVSFYNNEISEKSEIFDDQFSVERPDGSNFTLKIRSTKLEDSAMYFCASSGTGLTYEQYFGPGTRLTVT.

The table lists this clonotype with many counts. Just one base apart from a much larger clone, this may be a read error. The V and J genes are TRBV28 and TRBJ2-7; D might be TRBD1 (5 bases). From germline, CDR1 is MDHEN and CDR2 SYDVKM. The CDR3 extends over 14 amino acids. Trimming pared 7 bases from V and 3 bases from J, leaving 16 bases between. The CDR3: CASNHLAGFYEQYF. CDR3 DNA sequence: TGTGCCAGCAACCACTTGGCAGGGTTCTACGAGCAGTACTTC.

The chain couples TRBV6-5 to TRBJ2-7; D gene ambiguous. Germline lookup yields CDR1 MNHEY and CDR2 SVGAGI. Deletions cut 5 bases from V and 4 bases from J, with 12 bases between. The CDR3 length is 13 residues. CDR3 sequence (DNA): TGTGCCAGCAGTCAGCAGAGAAAATACGAGCAGTACTTC. This translates into CASSQQRKYEQYF.

This clonotype was counted ten times or more. The V gene is TRBV6-1, the J gene TRBJ1-5; D call uncertain. Germline V lookup: CDR1 MNHNS, CDR2 SASEGT. V gave up 4 bases and J gave up 3 bases, with 7 bases separating them. This CDR3 has 13 residues. The CDR3 coding sequence is TGTGCCAGCAGTGCTCGGTACAATCAGCCCCAGCATTTT. Its translation: CASSARYNQPQHF.

This clonotype was counted ten times or more. This chain links TRBV10-3 with TRBJ1-1, with TRBD1 matching over 7 bases. Germline V gene data show CDR1 as ENHRY and CDR2 as SYGVKD. The CDR3 is made up of 14 amino acids. V was clipped by 6 bases and J by 2 bases; unmatched bases: 6. This chain's CDR3 is CAIRAGTDNTEAFF. Here the CDR3 DNA reads TGTGCCATCAGGGCCGGGACAGATAACACTGAAGCTTTCTTT.

The chain uses TRBV7-3 and TRBJ2-7; 8 bases align to TRBD1. The trim removed 4 bases at V and 2 bases at J, leaving 4 bases unmatched. The CDR3 is 14 residues long. Germline values: CDR1 SGHTA, CDR2 FQGTGA. CDR3 nucleotide sequence: TGTGCCAGCAGCTCACAGGGGGGTCCCTACGAGCAGTACTTC. It specifies CASSSQGGPYEQYF.

The rearrangement links TRBV7-8 to TRBJ1-1; TRBD1 matches at 11 bases. Germline loops: CDR1 SGHVS, CDR2 FQNEAQ. The CDR3 loop spans 15 amino acids. Trimming at V came to 4 bases and at J to 9 bases, leaving 10 bases not matched to a gene. This CDR3 reads CASSYLGTGGLQAFF. CDR3 nucleotides: TGTGCCAGCAGCTACCTCGGGACAGGGGGTCTTCAAGCTTTCTTT.

This clonotype was picked up many times. J is TRBJ1-5 and V is TRBV24-1; 8 bases are a match to TRBD1. The CDR3 runs to 17 residues. The V and J ends lost 3 bases and 3 bases, in that order; junction bases with no gene match: 9. Germline loops: CDR1 KGHDR, CDR2 SFDVKD. CDR3 in amino acids: CATSDKSGGGNNQPQHF. CDR3 sequence (DNA): TGTGCCACCAGTGATAAATCAGGGGGCGGGAACAATCAGCCCCAGCATTTT.